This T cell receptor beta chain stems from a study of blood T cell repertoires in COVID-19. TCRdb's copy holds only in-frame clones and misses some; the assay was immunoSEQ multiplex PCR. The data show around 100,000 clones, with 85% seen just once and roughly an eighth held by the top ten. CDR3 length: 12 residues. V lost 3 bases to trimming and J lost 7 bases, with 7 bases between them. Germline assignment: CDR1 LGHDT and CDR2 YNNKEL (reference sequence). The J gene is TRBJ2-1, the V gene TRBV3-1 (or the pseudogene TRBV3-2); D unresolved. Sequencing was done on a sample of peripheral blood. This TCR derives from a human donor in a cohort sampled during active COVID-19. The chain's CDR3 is CASSHYTNEQFF. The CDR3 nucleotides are TGTGCCAGCAGCCATTACACAAATGAGCAGTTCTTC.